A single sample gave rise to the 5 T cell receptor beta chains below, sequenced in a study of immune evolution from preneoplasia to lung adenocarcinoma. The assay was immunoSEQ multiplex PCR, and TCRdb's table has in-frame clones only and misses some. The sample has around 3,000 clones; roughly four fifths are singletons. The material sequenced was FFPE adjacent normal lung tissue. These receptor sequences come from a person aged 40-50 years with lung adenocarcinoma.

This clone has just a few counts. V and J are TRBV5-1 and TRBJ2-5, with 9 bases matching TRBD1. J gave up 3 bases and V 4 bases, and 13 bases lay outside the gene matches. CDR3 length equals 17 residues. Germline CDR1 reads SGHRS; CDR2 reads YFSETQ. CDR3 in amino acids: CASSPEGTGKGKETQYF. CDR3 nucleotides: TGCGCCAGCAGCCCGGAGGGGACAGGGAAGGGGAAAGAGACCCAGTACTTC.

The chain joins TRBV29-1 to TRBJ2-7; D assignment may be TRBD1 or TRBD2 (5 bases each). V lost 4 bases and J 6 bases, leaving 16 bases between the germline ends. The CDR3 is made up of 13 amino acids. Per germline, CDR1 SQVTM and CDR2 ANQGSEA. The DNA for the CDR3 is TGCAGCGTTGCCCGAGGGGCGCCTGCCGAGCAGTACTTC. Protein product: CSVARGAPAEQYF.

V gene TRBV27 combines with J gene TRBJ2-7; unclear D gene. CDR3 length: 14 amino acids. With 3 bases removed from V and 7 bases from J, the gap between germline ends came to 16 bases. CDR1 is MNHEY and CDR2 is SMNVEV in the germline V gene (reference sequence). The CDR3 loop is CASSFKPTATEQYF. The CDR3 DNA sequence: TGTGCCAGCAGTTTCAAACCTACTGCTACGGAGCAGTACTTC.

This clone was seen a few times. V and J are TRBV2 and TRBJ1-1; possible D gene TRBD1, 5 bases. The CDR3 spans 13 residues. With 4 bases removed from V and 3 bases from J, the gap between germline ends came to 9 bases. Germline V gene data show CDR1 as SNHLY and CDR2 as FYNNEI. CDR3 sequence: CASSVPGHTEAFF. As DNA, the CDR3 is TGTGCCAGCAGTGTTCCAGGGCACACTGAAGCTTTCTTT.

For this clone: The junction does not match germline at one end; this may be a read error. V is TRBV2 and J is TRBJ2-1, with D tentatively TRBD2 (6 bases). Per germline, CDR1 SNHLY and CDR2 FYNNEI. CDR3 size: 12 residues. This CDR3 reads CASSVKSGLEVF. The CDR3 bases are TGTGCCAGCAGTGTAAAAAGCGGGTTAGAGGTCTTC.